These 4 T cell receptor beta chains were all obtained from the same sample, sequenced in a study of cytomegalovirus exposure and HLA in healthy donors. With 60 Vbeta and 13 Jbeta primers, the PCR was carried out. TCRdb's table, derived via immunoSEQ multiplex PCR, lists solely in-frame clones and lacks some. Here the sample spans about 180,000 clones, more than 60% being singletons. Input material: PBMCs. These receptors were collected from a man aged 18 to 29 in good health and CMV-seronegative.

The chain employs TRBV27 and TRBJ1-1, with 7 positions matching TRBD1. Trimming at V came to 5 bases and at J to 5 bases, leaving 8 bases not matched to a gene. CDR1 and CDR2 (germline): MNHEY, SMNVEV (reference sequence). The length of the CDR3 is 14 residues. The CDR3: CASSKTGWGTEAFF. CDR3 bases: TGTGCCAGCAGTAAGACAGGGTGGGGGACTGAAGCTTTCTTT.

CDR3 residues: CAISAGQGDQPQHF. Written as DNA, the CDR3 is TGTGCCATCAGTGCTGGACAGGGTGACCAGCCCCAGCATTTT. This rearrangement joins TRBV10-3 to TRBJ1-5; 8 nucleotides match TRBD1. V shed 4 bases, J shed 7 bases, and the junction held 6 bases outside the gene matches. Germline CDR1 reads ENHRY; CDR2 reads SYGVKD. There are 14 residues in the CDR3.

A few counts support this clone. The V and J genes are TRBV19 and TRBJ2-2, with a tentative D call TRBD2 (6 bases). The CDR3 length is 14 residues. Trimming shortened V by 7 bases and J by 5 bases, and 14 bases separated the two germline ends. In germline, CDR1 is LNHDA, CDR2 SQIVND (reference sequence). Written as DNA, the CDR3 is TGTGCCAGTATGCAAAGACTAGGGACCGGGGAGCTGTTTTTT. Its protein is CASMQRLGTGELFF.

This chain links TRBV13 with TRBJ2-1; D possibly corresponds to TRBD2 (5 bases). The CDR3 extends over 16 amino acids. V lost 4 bases and J lost 2, with 15 bases in between. Germline lookup yields CDR1 PRHDT and CDR2 FYEKMQ (reference sequence). DNA for the CDR3: TGTGCCAGCAGCTACCCCGGGGTCGCAACCTACAATGAGCAGTTCTTC. Protein: CASSYPGVATYNEQFF. The variable domain in full, with the rest retrieved from reference TRBV13 and TRBJ2-1, is AAGVIQSPRHLIKEKRETATLKCYPIPRHDTVYWYQQGPGQDPQFLISFYEKMQSDKGSIPDRFSAQQFSDYHSELNMSSLELGDSALYFCASSYPGVATYNEQFFGPGTRLTVL.